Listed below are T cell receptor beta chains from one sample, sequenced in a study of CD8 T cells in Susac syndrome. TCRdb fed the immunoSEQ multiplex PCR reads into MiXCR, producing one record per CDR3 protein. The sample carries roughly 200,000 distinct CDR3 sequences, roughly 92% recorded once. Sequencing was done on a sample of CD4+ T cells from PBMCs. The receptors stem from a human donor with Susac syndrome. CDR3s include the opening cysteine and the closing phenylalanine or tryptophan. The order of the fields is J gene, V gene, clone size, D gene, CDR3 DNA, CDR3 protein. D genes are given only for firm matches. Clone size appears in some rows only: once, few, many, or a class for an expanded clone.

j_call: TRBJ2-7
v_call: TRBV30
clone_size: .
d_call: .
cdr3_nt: TGTGCCTGGAGCGGGAGCGGTTACGAGCAGTACTTC
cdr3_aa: CAWSGSGYEQYF

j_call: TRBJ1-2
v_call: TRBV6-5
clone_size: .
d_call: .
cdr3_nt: TGTGCCAGCAGTTTTCGACAGGACTATGGCTACACCTTC
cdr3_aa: CASSFRQDYGYTF

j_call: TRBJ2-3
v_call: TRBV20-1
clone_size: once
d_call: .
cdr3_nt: TGCAGTGCCTGGGGGCTTGGGGAGTATTTT
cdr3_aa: CSAWGLGEYF

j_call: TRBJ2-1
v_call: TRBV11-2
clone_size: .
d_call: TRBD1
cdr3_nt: TGTGCCAGCAGCTCGCGACAGGGGGGATTATGCTTC
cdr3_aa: CASSSRQGGLCF

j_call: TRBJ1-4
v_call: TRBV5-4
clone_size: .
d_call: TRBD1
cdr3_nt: TGTGCCAGCAGCTTGACGACAGGGGCTGGAGAAAAACTGTTTTTT
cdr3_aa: CASSLTTGAGEKLFF

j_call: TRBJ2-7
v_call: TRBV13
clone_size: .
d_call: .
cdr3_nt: TGTGCCAGCATGGGGCCCGACTACGAGCAGTACTTC
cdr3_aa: CASMGPDYEQYF

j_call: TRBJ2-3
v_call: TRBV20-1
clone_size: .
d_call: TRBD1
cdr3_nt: TGCAGTGCTGAGAACAGGGGAATAGGCACAGATACGCAGTATTTT
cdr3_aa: CSAENRGIGTDTQYF

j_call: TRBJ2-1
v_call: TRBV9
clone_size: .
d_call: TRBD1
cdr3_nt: TGTGCCAGCAGCGTGGGACAGGGGGGCAATGAGCAGTTCTTC
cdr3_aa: CASSVGQGGNEQFF

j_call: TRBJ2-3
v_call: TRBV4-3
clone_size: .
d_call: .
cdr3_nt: TGCGCCAGCAGCCAAGATCGGGGAGATACGCAGTATTTT
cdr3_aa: CASSQDRGDTQYF

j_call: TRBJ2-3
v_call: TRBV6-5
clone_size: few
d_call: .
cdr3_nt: TGTGCCAGCAGGTCCGGGGGTAGCACAGATACGCAGTATTTT
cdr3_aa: CASRSGGSTDTQYF

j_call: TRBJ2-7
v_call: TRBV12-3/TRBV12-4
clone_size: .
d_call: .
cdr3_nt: TGTGCCAGCAGGTCTAGCGCCACCTCCTACGAGCAGTACTTC
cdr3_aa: CASRSSATSYEQYF

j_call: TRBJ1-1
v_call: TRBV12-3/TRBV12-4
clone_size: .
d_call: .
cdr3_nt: TGTGCCAGCACCAACAGGGATAGAGCTGAAGCTTTCTTT
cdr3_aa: CASTNRDRAEAFF

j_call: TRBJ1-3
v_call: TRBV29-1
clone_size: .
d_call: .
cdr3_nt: TGCAGCGTTGTTACAGGGACCCTTGGAAACACCATATATTTT
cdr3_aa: CSVVTGTLGNTIYF

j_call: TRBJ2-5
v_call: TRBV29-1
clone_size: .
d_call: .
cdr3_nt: TGCAGCGTTGTGGAAGCCCAAGAGACCCAGTACTTC
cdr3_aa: CSVVEAQETQYF

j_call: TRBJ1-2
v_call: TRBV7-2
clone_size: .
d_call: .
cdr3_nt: TGTGCCAGCAGCTTAACGGGGTACTATGGCTACACCTTC
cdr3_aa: CASSLTGYYGYTF

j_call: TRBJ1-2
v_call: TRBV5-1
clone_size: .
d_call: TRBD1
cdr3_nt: TGCGCCAGCAGCTTGCTTTTGGGGACAGAATCGTATGGCTACACCTTC
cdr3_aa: CASSLLLGTESYGYTF

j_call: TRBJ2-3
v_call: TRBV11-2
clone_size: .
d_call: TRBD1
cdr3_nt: TGTGCCAGCCCGGGACAGGGAACAGATACGCAGTATTTT
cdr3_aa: CASPGQGTDTQYF

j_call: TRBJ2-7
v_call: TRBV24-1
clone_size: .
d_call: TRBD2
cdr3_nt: TGTGCCACCAGTGGTCGACTAGCCGTCTACGAGCAGTACTTC
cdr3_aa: CATSGRLAVYEQYF

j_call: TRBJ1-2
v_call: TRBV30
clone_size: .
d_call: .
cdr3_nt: TGTGCCTGGAGTTTTGATGGCACCTCCGTTTTTACCTTC
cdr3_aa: CAWSFDGTSVFTF

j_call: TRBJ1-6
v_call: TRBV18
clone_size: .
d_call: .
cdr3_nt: TGTGCCAGCTCACCAACACCTAATTCACCCCTCCACTTT
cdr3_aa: CASSPTPNSPLHF

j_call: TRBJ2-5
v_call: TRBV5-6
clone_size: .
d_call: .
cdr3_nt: TGTGCCAGCAGCTTGGCGGTAGCTGGAGAGACCCAGTACTTC
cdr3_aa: CASSLAVAGETQYF

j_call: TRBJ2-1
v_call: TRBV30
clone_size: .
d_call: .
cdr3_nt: TGTGCCTGGACCTTCGCCGGTGCGACCTACAATGAGCAGTTCTTC
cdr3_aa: CAWTFAGATYNEQFF

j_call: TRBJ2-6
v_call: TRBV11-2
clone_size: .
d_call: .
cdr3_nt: TGTGCCAGCAGCTCCACCAACTCGAGGGGCTCTGGGGCCAACGTCCTGACTTTC
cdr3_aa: CASSSTNSRGSGANVLTF

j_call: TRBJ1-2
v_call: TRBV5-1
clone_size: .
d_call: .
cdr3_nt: TGCGCCAGCAGCTTAGTACCGGGGGATGACTATGGCTACACCTTC
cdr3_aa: CASSLVPGDDYGYTF

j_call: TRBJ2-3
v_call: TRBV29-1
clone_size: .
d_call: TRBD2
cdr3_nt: TGCAGCGTTGAAGGCGTTCAGCGGGGGGGTGGCACAGATACGCAGTATTTT
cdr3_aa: CSVEGVQRGGGTDTQYF

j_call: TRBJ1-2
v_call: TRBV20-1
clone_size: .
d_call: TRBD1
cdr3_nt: TGCAGTGCTGGCTTGGGACAGCGCGCCTATGGCTACACCTTC
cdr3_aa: CSAGLGQRAYGYTF

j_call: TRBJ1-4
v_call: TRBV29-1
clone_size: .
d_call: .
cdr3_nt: TGCAGCACTCGCGGGGGCACTAATGAAAAACTGTTTTTT
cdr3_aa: CSTRGGTNEKLFF

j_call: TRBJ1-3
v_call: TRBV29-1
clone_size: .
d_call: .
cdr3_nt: TGCAGCGTTGGGGACCCTCACAGTAGTGGAACCACCATATATTTT
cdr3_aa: CSVGDPHSSGTTIYF

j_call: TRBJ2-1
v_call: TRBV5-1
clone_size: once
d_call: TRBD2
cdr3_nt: TGCGCCAGCAGCGGGGGACTAGGGGGTCGCAATGAGCAGTTCTTC
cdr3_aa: CASSGGLGGRNEQFF

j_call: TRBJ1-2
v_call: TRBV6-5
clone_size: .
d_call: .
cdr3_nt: TGTGCCAGCAGTTCCCCAACAGAGACCTATGGCTACACCTTC
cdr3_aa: CASSSPTETYGYTF

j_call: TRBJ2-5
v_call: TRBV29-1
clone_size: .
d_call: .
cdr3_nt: TGCAGCGTTGGCACAGGCTTTGAGACCCAGTACTTC
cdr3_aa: CSVGTGFETQYF

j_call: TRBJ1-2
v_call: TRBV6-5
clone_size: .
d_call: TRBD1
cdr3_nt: TGTGCCAGCAGTTACCGGGACAGGGGGTACTATGGCTACACCTTC
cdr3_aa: CASSYRDRGYYGYTF

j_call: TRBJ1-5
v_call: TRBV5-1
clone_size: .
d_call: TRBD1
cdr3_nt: TGCGCCAGCAGCTTGGGAGACAGGGACAATCAGCCCCAGCATTTT
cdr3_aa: CASSLGDRDNQPQHF

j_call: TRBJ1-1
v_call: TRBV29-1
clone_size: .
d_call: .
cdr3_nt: TGCAGCGTTCGGGGGGGGAACACTGAAGCTTTCTTT
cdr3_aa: CSVRGGNTEAFF

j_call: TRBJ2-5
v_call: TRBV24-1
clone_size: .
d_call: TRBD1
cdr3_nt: TGTGCCACCAGTGACTCTAATTTCCTGGACAGGGCCGGGGAGACCCAGTACTTC
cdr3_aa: CATSDSNFLDRAGETQYF

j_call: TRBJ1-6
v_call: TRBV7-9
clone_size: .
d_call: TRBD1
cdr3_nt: TGTGCCAGCAGCCCCACCTCAGGGGGCCCTTGGGCCCTCCACTTT
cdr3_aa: CASSPTSGGPWALHF

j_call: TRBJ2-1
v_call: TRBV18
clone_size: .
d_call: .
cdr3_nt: TGTGCCAGCTCACCACTGGGCGATGAGCAGTTCTTC
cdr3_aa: CASSPLGDEQFF

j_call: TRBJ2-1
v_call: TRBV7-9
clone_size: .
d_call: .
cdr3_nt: TGTGCCAGCAGCCCAGGACGGGCAGGGAGGCCGTACAATGAGCAGTTCTTC
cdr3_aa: CASSPGRAGRPYNEQFF

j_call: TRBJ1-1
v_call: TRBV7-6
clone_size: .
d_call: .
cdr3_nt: TGTGCCAGCAGCTTTGAAGGGAACACTGAAGCTTTCTTT
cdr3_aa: CASSFEGNTEAFF

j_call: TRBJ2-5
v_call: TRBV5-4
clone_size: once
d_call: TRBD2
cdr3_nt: TGTGCCAGCAGCTTCGGGTCTAGCGGGGGTGAAGAGACCCAGTACTTC
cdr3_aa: CASSFGSSGGEETQYF

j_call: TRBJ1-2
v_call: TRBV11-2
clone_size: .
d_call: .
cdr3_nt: TGTGCCAGCAGCTTAGAGGTGGGGTATGGCTACACCTTC
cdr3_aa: CASSLEVGYGYTF

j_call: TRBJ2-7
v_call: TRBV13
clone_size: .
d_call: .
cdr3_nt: TGTGCCAGCAGCCGTAACCGGAGGGGCGAGCAGTACTTC
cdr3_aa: CASSRNRRGEQYF

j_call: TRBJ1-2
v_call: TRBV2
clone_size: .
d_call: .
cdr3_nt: TGTGCCAGCAGTGAAGAGGGGTTACCCTATGGCTACACCTTC
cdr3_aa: CASSEEGLPYGYTF

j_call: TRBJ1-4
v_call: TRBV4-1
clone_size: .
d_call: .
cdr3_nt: TGCGCCAGCAGCCAAGATCCGGGGCCGAATGAAAAACTGTTTTTT
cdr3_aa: CASSQDPGPNEKLFF

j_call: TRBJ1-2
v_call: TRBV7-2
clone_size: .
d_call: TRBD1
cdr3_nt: TGTGCCAGCAGTTCGCAGGACAGGGGCTATGGCTACACCTTC
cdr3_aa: CASSSQDRGYGYTF

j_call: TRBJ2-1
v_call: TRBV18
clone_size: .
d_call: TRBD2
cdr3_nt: TGTGCCAGCTCACCTGGGACTAGCGGCACCTACAATGAGCAGTTCTTC
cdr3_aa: CASSPGTSGTYNEQFF

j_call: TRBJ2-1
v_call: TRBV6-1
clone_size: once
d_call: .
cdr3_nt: TGTGCCAGCAGTGATCTCGGCAATGAGCAGTTCTTC
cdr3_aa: CASSDLGNEQFF

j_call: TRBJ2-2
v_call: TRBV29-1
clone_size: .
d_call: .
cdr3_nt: TGCAGCGTAGGCGGAGGCACATCCCCGGAGCTGTTTTTT
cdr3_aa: CSVGGGTSPELFF

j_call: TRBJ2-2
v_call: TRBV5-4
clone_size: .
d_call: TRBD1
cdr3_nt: TGTGCCAGCAGACGCGATTACGGGACAGGGGTCAACACCGGGGAGCTGTTTTTT
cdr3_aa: CASRRDYGTGVNTGELFF